The next 7 T cell receptor beta chains were all read from a single sample in a study of control samples from healthy donors and cancer patients. Data came from immunoSEQ multiplex PCR; TCRdb stores just in-frame clones and leaves some out. This table holds 200,000 to 250,000 clones, 85% to 95% found once. Sequencing input: blood. The receptors derive from a man aged 45 to 65 in good health.

V usage is TRBV19 and J usage is TRBJ1-2; weak D call: TRBD1 (5 bases). Per germline, CDR1 LNHDA and CDR2 SQIVND (reference sequence). This CDR3 has 16 residues. V gave up 0 bases and J gave up 5 bases, with 16 bases separating them. The CDR3 sequence is CASSIDLEVGTYGYTF. CDR3 nucleotides: TGTGCCAGTAGTATAGATCTCGAGGTCGGGACTTATGGCTACACCTTC.

J is TRBJ1-5 and V is TRBV7-2; D not resolved. This CDR3 has 15 residues. CDR1 SGHTA and CDR2 FQGNSA come from the germline V gene. With 7 bases removed from V and 1 base from J, the gap between germline ends came to 14 bases. The CDR3 here is CASTPRGQSNQPQHF. CDR3 coding DNA: TGTGCCAGCACCCCCAGAGGGCAGAGCAATCAGCCCCAGCATTTT.

The rearrangement uses TRBV18 and TRBJ1-5; tentatively, D is TRBD1 (5 bases). The CDR3 is 13 amino acids. V lost 3 bases to trimming and J lost 4 bases, with 7 bases between them. The germline CDR1 and CDR2 sequences are KGHSH and LQKENI. DNA of the CDR3: TGTGCCAGCTCACCGGGGGAAAATCAGCCCCAGCATTTT. It translates to CASSPGENQPQHF.

The chain recombines TRBV6-1 with TRBJ1-2, with TRBD1 as a possible D gene (5 bases). This CDR3 has 14 residues. Trimming cost V 1 base and J 4 bases, with 10 bases left between them. Germline V gene sequence: CDR1 MNHNS, CDR2 SASEGT. CDR3 loop: CASSEGQYLYGYTF. In DNA form, the CDR3 reads TGTGCCAGCAGTGAAGGACAGTATCTCTATGGCTACACCTTC.

The sample holds one count of this clone. The chain recombines TRBV10-3 with TRBJ1-2, with D perhaps matching TRBD1 (5 bases). The V and J ends lost 11 bases and 2 bases respectively, with 15 bases between them. The CDR3 spans 13 residues. The germline gives CDR1 ENHRY, CDR2 SYGVKD. The CDR3 loop reads CASSVQENYGYTF. The CDR3, as DNA: TGTGCCTCCTCAGTACAGGAAAACTATGGCTACACCTTC.

The rearrangement uses TRBV5-1 and TRBJ1-2, with no clear D. Germline CDR1 reads SGHRS; CDR2 reads YFSETQ. Trimming stripped 9 bases from V and 6 bases from J, with 18 bases between. The CDR3 spans 13 residues. CDR3 protein: CATRLSPPNGYTF. DNA for the CDR3: TGCGCCACCCGGTTATCCCCTCCGAATGGCTACACCTTC.

This chain joins TRBV19 and TRBJ1-1, with D possibly matching TRBD1 (5 bases). Looked up from germline, CDR1 is LNHDA and CDR2 is SQIVND (reference sequence). V was shortened by 8 bases and J by 5 bases, with 18 bases between the two germline ends. The CDR3 has 14 amino acids. The chain's CDR3 is CASLSRALDTEAFF. The CDR3 DNA follows: TGTGCCAGTCTAAGCAGGGCCTTGGATACTGAAGCTTTCTTT.